The entry that follows covers one TCR beta chain sequence. Antigen unknown. Other nucleotide sequences in the sample specify the same CDR3. This record belongs to a study of shared clonotypes between healthy human individuals. On the study more broadly: CD4 naive and memory got three plates each, CD8 naive two, CD8 memory one. Regarding the study as a whole: Among the subsets, naive ones generally showed larger estimated richness than memory ones.

Generated by immunoSEQ multiplex PCR, the TCRdb table keeps only in-frame clones and is missing some. The sample has under 2,000,000 clones, about 95% seen once; the top ten hold 0.9% to 1.5%. The naive CD8 subset, CD45RO-negative cells positively selected for CCR7, excluded terminally differentiated effector memory CD45RA+ cells. This CDR3 has 13 residues. The V and J ends lost 0 bases and 4 bases respectively, with 4 bases between them. Germline V gene lookup returns CDR1 SGDLS and CDR2 YYNGEE. The sequenced sample was naive CD8+ T cells sorted from blood. The chain uses TRBV9 and TRBJ2-2; D is unresolved. The TCR comes from a man aged 18 to 35 in good health. CDR3 DNA sequence: TGTGCCAGCAGCGTAGTAAGCACCGGGGAGCTGTTTTTT. Protein: CASSVVSTGELFF.